The 26 T cell receptor beta chains below come from one sample, sequenced in a study of human T cells and chemical hapten exposure. Time point meaning: pre-sensitization, week 0. The treatment: therapeutic diphenylcyclopropenone sensitization with weekly scalp DPC. One entry per CDR3 protein, called by TCRdb with MiXCR from the RACE reads. The data contain approximately 260,000 distinct CDR3 sequences, approximately 8% of them singletons. The material sequenced was whole blood, taken in connection with sensitization to the hapten diphenylcyclopropenone (DPC). The origin of the receptors is a man younger than 35 with alopecia areata. Some clones in this sample may be carry-over from other donors' samples.

This clonotype has just a few counts. The rearrangement links TRBV4-1 to TRBJ2-1; no definite D call. Germline CDR1 reads MGHRA; CDR2 reads YSYEKL. There are 16 residues in the CDR3. Between the trimmed V and J ends, which lost 3 bases and 3 bases, there was a span of 15 bases. The CDR3 here is CASSQSLPNLYNEQFF. The DNA of the CDR3 is TGCGCCAGCAGCCAGAGCCTACCGAATCTCTACAATGAGCAGTTCTTC.

This chain joins TRBV7-2 and TRBJ1-3; D possibly corresponds to TRBD1 (6 bases). In germline, CDR1 is SGHTA, CDR2 FQGNSA. Trimming cost V 4 bases and J 0 bases, with 10 bases left between them. The CDR3 is made up of 15 amino acids. CDR3: CASSSQGISGNTIYF. For the CDR3, the DNA is TGTGCCAGCAGCTCTCAGGGGATCTCTGGAAACACCATATATTTT.

This chain joins TRBV11-2 and TRBJ2-7; tentative D call: TRBD2 (5 bases). The CDR3 runs 16 residues. The germline V gene has CDR1 SGHAT and CDR2 FQNNGV. Deletions cut 0 bases from V and 3 bases from J, with 15 bases between. CDR3 region: CASSLDYQTDFYEQYF. DNA for the CDR3: TGTGCCAGCAGCTTAGACTATCAAACGGACTTCTACGAGCAGTACTTC.

V gene TRBV27 combines with J gene TRBJ1-5; a possible D gene is TRBD1 (5 bases). Trimming cost V 5 bases and J 3 bases, with 17 bases left between them. The CDR3 extends over 16 amino acids. Germline V CDR1 and CDR2: MNHEY, SMNVEV (reference sequence). In DNA form, the CDR3 reads TGTGCCAGCAGTCCATACTCGACAGCAAACAATCAGCCCCAGCATTTT. It encodes CASSPYSTANNQPQHF.

The CDR3 loop reads CASSLVDPSTGELFF. CDR3 DNA: TGCGCCAGCAGCTTGGTGGACCCTAGCACCGGGGAGCTGTTTTTT. V is TRBV5-1 and J is TRBJ2-2; D unclear. The CDR3 totals 15 residues. In germline, CDR1 is SGHRS, CDR2 YFSETQ. Deletions cut 0 bases from V and 4 bases from J, with 10 bases between.

This clonotype was seen a few times. The chain carries TRBV6-2 or TRBV6-3 and TRBJ2-1; 9 positions match TRBD1. V was pared by 5 bases and J by 4 bases, with 3 bases of the junction left unmatched. The CDR3 is 14 residues long. Germline V lookup: CDR1 MNHEY, CDR2 SVGEGT. The DNA for the CDR3 is TGTGCCAGCAGTGTGGGACAGGGATACAATGAGCAGTTCTTC. Its translation: CASSVGQGYNEQFF.

Concerning this clonotype: An end of the junction does not agree with germline; a read error may underlie this. The chain carries TRBV6-2 or TRBV6-3 and TRBJ2-2; D is undetermined. There are 11 residues in the CDR3. Germline-derived CDR1 and CDR2 are MNHEY and SVGEGT. This CDR3 reads CAGRNTGELFF. The CDR3 DNA reads TGTGCCGGCAGGAATACCGGGGAGCTGTTTTTT.

The chain joins TRBV6-2 or TRBV6-3 to TRBJ2-7, with TRBD1 identical over 7 bases. The CDR3 contains 15 residues. V shed 5 bases and J 3 bases; nucleotides not matched to a gene: 10. Germline CDR1 MNHEY, CDR2 SVGEGT. CDR3 residues: CASSKQGRSFYEQYV. In nucleotides, the CDR3 is TGTGCCAGCAGTAAACAGGGGCGATCATTCTACGAGCAGTACGTC.

This clonotype was seen a few times. The chain is built from TRBV5-1 and TRBJ2-7, with D perhaps assigned TRBD1 or TRBD2 (5 bases each). The V and J ends lost 5 bases and 5 bases respectively, with 14 bases between them. This CDR3 has 13 residues. Per germline, CDR1 SGHRS and CDR2 YFSETQ. The CDR3 bases are TGCGCCAGCAGTCCCCGGGACCTAAACGAGCAGTACTTC. It is translated as CASSPRDLNEQYF.

This clonotype turned up a few times. The V call is TRBV12-3 or TRBV12-4, the J call TRBJ1-4; maybe TRBD1 (6 bases). Trimming pared 8 bases from V and 6 bases from J, leaving 10 bases between. The CDR3 extends over 12 amino acids. The DNA of the CDR3 is TGTGCCAGCGGGGGGGGCGATGAAAAACTGTTTTTT. Translated, it gives CASGGGDEKLFF.

The chain has TRBV24-1 and TRBJ1-4; the match to TRBD1 covers 10 bases. Trimming cost V 3 bases and J 8 bases; bases outside gene matches: 5. The CDR3 has 15 residues. From germline, CDR1 is KGHDR and CDR2 SFDVKD. CDR3: CATSDARQGAEKLFF. CDR3 bases: TGTGCCACCAGTGATGCCCGACAGGGGGCGGAAAAACTGTTTTTT.

This clonotype was recorded a few times. The chain is built from TRBV5-1 and TRBJ2-3; D could derive from TRBD1 or TRBD2 (5 bases each). CDR1 SGHRS and CDR2 YFSETQ come from the germline V gene. V was clipped by 1 base and J by 4 bases, with 13 bases between them. The CDR3 runs to 15 residues. The CDR3 loop is CASSLSTGRSDTQYF. The CDR3 DNA reads TGCGCCAGCAGCTTGTCAACGGGGCGGTCAGATACGCAGTATTTT. Combining the CDR3 with reference TRBV5-1 and TRBJ2-3 gives the whole variable domain KAGVTQTPRYLIKTRGQQVTLSCSPISGHRSVSWYQQTPGQGLQFLFEYFSETQRNKGNFPGRFSGRQFSNSRSEMNVSTLELGDSALYLCASSLSTGRSDTQYFGPGTRLTVL.

This sequence joins TRBV6-4 and TRBJ1-2, with unresolved D. The CDR3 is made up of 14 amino acids. Germline loops: CDR1 MRHNA, CDR2 SNTAGT. V lost 3 bases to trimming and J lost 4 bases, with 12 bases between them. CDR3 DNA: TGTGCCAGCAGTGAAAGTTTTAGCACCTATGGCTACACCTTC. It translates to CASSESFSTYGYTF.

This clonotype came up a few times. The chain joins TRBV9 to TRBJ2-5; TRBD1 might be the D (6 bases). The CDR3 is made up of 15 amino acids. V was clipped by 1 base and J by 4 bases, with 14 bases between them. CDR1 SGDLS and CDR2 YYNGEE come from the germline V gene. DNA of the CDR3: TGTGCCAGCAGCGTAACAGGGATGTTACGAGAGACCCAGTACTTC. It yields the protein CASSVTGMLRETQYF.

The V gene is TRBV4-3, the J gene TRBJ1-5, with D hard to call. The CDR3 is made up of 17 amino acids. V lost 0 bases and J lost 0, with 12 bases in between. Germline V CDR1 and CDR2: LGHNA, YSLEER. CDR3 nucleotide sequence: TGCGCCAGCAGCCAAGATCCCGCAGGACCTAGCAATCAGCCCCAGCATTTT. As protein: CASSQDPAGPSNQPQHF.

The chain has TRBV12-3 or TRBV12-4 and TRBJ2-7; 7 nucleotides agree with TRBD1. The CDR3 length is 15 residues. Trimming removed 4 bases from V and 2 bases from J; junction bases left unmatched: 8. The CDR3 protein is CASSSAWDSAYEQYF. The CDR3 coding sequence is TGTGCCAGCAGTTCCGCGTGGGACAGCGCCTACGAGCAGTACTTC.

This clonotype was counted ten times or more. The chain employs TRBV11-2 and TRBJ1-1; tentatively, D is TRBD1 (5 bases). Trimming cost V 7 bases and J 5 bases, with 14 bases left between them. Germline-derived CDR1 and CDR2 are SGHAT and FQNNGV. This CDR3 comprises 13 residues. CDR3 residues: CASTSRGATEAFF. The CDR3 DNA reads TGTGCCAGCACCTCGAGGGGTGCGACTGAAGCTTTCTTT.

The chain links TRBV20-1 to TRBJ2-7, with D maybe TRBD1 (6 bases). The V and J ends lost 1 base and 2 bases respectively, with 12 bases between them. The CDR3 runs 14 residues. Germline assignment: CDR1 DFQATT and CDR2 SNEGSKA (reference sequence). The CDR3 loop is CSARVRGGPYEQYV. The CDR3 coding sequence is TGCAGTGCTAGAGTGCGAGGGGGACCCTACGAGCAGTACGTC.

This clonotype has at least ten counts. The chain links TRBV29-1 to TRBJ2-5; D is perhaps TRBD2 (6 bases). Looked up from germline, CDR1 is SQVTM and CDR2 is ANQGSEA. There are 10 residues in the CDR3. Trimming took off 6 bases at V and 5 bases at J, with 7 bases between the two ends. CDR3 residues: CSVREETQYF. CDR3 nucleotides: TGCAGCGTCCGGGAGGAGACCCAGTACTTC.

The chain links TRBV29-1 to TRBJ2-1; TRBD2 aligns across 7 bases. V dropped 7 bases and J dropped 5; count of bases not matched to a gene: 11. CDR1 is SQVTM, CDR2 ANQGSEA, per germline. The CDR3 has 14 residues. CDR3 sequence: CSAGGRPVNNEQFF. In nucleotides, the CDR3 is TGCAGCGCGGGGGGACGCCCTGTTAACAATGAGCAGTTCTTC.

This clonotype has ten or more counts. J is TRBJ2-7 and V is TRBV5-1; no definite D call. V was cut by 0 bases and J by 9 bases, with 10 bases left in between. Germline values: CDR1 SGHRS, CDR2 YFSETQ. This CDR3 contains 12 residues. Written as DNA, the CDR3 is TGCGCCAGCAGCTTGGATGGGTTTCCGCAGTACGTC. As protein: CASSLDGFPQYV.

The table lists this clonotype with many counts. The chain recombines TRBV12-3 or TRBV12-4 with TRBJ1-5; a weak D match, TRBD1 (6 bases). The V and J ends lost 6 bases and 7 bases respectively, with 19 bases between them. The CDR3 runs to 15 residues. The CDR3 nucleotides read TGTGCCAGCAGCCCCGATAGACAGGTGACGCAGCCCCAGCATTTT. Its protein is CASSPDRQVTQPQHF.

The gene calls are TRBV19 and TRBJ2-5, with D possibly TRBD2 on 5 matching bases. Germline CDR1 reads LNHDA; CDR2 reads SQIVND (reference sequence). Deletions cut 5 bases from V and 4 bases from J, with 11 bases between. The CDR3 extends over 13 amino acids. CDR3 amino acids: CASSLREGETQYF. In nucleotides, the CDR3 is TGTGCCAGTAGTTTACGAGAGGGAGAGACCCAGTACTTC.

The chain uses TRBV25-1 and TRBJ1-2, with D tentatively TRBD1 (6 bases). The CDR3 covers 12 residues. Trimming pared 6 bases from V and 6 bases from J, leaving 11 bases between. The germline V gene has CDR1 MGHDK and CDR2 SYGVNS. This CDR3 reads CASRTGTHGYTF. Here the CDR3 DNA reads TGTGCCAGCAGAACCGGGACACATGGCTACACCTTC.

The chain recombines TRBV2 with TRBJ2-7, with a possible D match to TRBD1 (5 bases). The CDR3 length is 12 residues. The V gene lost 5 bases and the J gene lost 6 bases, with 11 bases spanning the gap. CDR1 is SNHLY and CDR2 is FYNNEI in the germline V gene. CDR3 loop: CASSPDSPEQYV. The CDR3 nucleotides are TGTGCCAGCAGTCCCGACAGCCCCGAGCAGTACGTC.

The CDR3 sequence: CAISDPRGEKLFF. The CDR3 nucleotides read TGCGCCATATCGGACCCGCGGGGGGAAAAACTGTTTTTT. The chain uses TRBV5-1 and TRBJ1-4, with D perhaps matching TRBD1 (5 bases). Germline V lookup: CDR1 SGHRS, CDR2 YFSETQ. Trimming cost V 9 bases and J 8 bases, with 17 bases left between them. This CDR3 is built from 13 residues.